This TCR beta chain was profiled in a study of CD8+ T cells in alopecia areata. Study information: Patients took tofacitinib for 6 to 18 months, followed by 6 drug-free months.

Isolated RNA was reverse transcribed into cDNA used as the sequencing template. The protocol was immunoSEQ multiplex PCR, while the TCRdb copy is restricted to in-frame clones and leaves out a portion. The sample carries some 170,000 clones, almost 65% recorded once. Peripheral blood and lesional scalp punch biopsies came from alopecia areata patients. This CDR3 is built from 13 residues. CDR1 is SGHRS and CDR2 is YFSETQ in the germline V gene. V gave up 0 bases and J gave up 7 bases, with 11 bases separating them. The receptor's source is a human donor with alopecia areata. The chain carries TRBV5-1 and TRBJ2-7; unclear D gene. This sample comprised CD4+ T cells sorted from blood, obtained at week 0. The CDR3 nucleotides are TGCGCCAGCAGCTTGGAGGGCCTCCGAGAGCAGTACTTC. Amino acids: CASSLEGLREQYF.